This TCR beta chain came from a study of blood T cell repertoires in COVID-19. V lost 2 bases and J lost 5, with 15 bases in between. CDR1 is LGHDT, CDR2 YNNKEL, per germline (reference sequence). The CDR3 totals 15 residues. As originally analysed: Researchers report that nucleated cell counts were estimated from reference gene primer amplification. The protocol was immunoSEQ multiplex PCR, while the TCRdb copy is restricted to in-frame clones and leaves out a portion. V and J calls and clone size are given by that table; D and trimming were obtained from the DNA. The sample shows about 120,000 clones, around 79% of them seen only once. This clone has at least ten counts.

What was sequenced was peripheral blood. The chain is built from TRBV3-1 (or the pseudogene TRBV3-2) and TRBJ1-1; no clear D gene. The receptor's source is a man aged 65 to 85 with acute or convalescent COVID-19. The CDR3 sequence is CASSQSYPMRTEAFF. The CDR3 DNA is TGTGCCAGCAGCCAATCGTACCCCATGCGAACTGAAGCTTTCTTT.